The rows below give T cell receptor beta chains drawn from one sample of a study of Ad26.COV2.S vaccination and SARS-CoV-2 variants. Some clones are missing from TCRdb's copy, which holds only in-frame ones; the method was immunoSEQ multiplex PCR. The sample shows more than 300,000 clones, approximately 86% of them seen only once. Here the sequenced sample was peripheral blood, taken in a trial of Ad26.COV2.S vaccine versus placebo. Receptor source: a person between 18 and 60 years old who received the Ad26.COV2.S COVID-19 vaccine or a placebo. Both conserved end residues are part of each CDR3. A D gene is named only where the DNA matches it firmly. The size of a clone is reported for some rows only, either as once, few or many, or as a class for expanded clones.

TRBD1 | TRBJ1-2 | once | 14 | TRBV7-9 | CASSYRDRDYGYTF | TGTGCCAGCAGTTATCGTGACAGGGACTATGGCTACACCTTC
NA | TRBJ2-3 | once | 11 | TRBV19 | CASSQVDTQYF | TGTGCCAGTAGTCAGGTGGATACGCAGTATTTT
TRBD1 | TRBJ2-2 | NA | 15 | TRBV19 | CASSIDTGGNGELFF | TGTGCCAGTAGTATAGACACAGGGGGCAACGGGGAGCTGTTTTTT
NA | TRBJ2-1 | NA | 17 | TRBV19 | CASSMYSSRSSYNEQFF | TGTGCCAGTAGTATGTATTCGTCAAGGAGCTCCTACAATGAGCAGTTCTTC
TRBD2 | TRBJ2-5 | NA | 15 | TRBV5-4 | CASSLKQGGQETQYF | TGTGCCAGCAGCTTGAAGCAGGGAGGGCAAGAGACCCAGTACTTC
TRBD1 | TRBJ2-7 | NA | 14 | TRBV7-9 | CASRFRDRDDEQYF | TGTGCCAGCAGGTTCCGGGACAGGGACGACGAGCAGTACTTC
NA | TRBJ1-1 | once | 15 | TRBV6-5 | CASSYPPPRDTEAFF | TGTGCCAGCAGTTACCCGCCTCCGAGGGACACTGAAGCTTTCTTT
NA | TRBJ2-6 | NA | 15 | TRBV9 | CASSVGGLGANVLTF | TGTGCCAGCAGCGTAGGGGGGCTTGGGGCCAACGTCCTGACTTTC
NA | TRBJ1-4 | once | 13 | TRBV5-1 | CASSLVQNEKLFF | TGCGCCAGCAGCTTGGTACAGAATGAAAAACTGTTTTTT
NA | TRBJ1-3 | NA | 17 | TRBV19 | CASSIFFSGTSGNTIYF | TGTGCCAGTAGTATTTTTTTTTCGGGGACTTCAGGAAACACCATATATTTT
TRBD1 | TRBJ1-2 | NA | 13 | TRBV19 | CASSMDRGDGYTF | TGTGCCAGTAGTATGGACAGGGGTGATGGCTACACCTTC
NA | TRBJ2-1 | NA | 17 | TRBV5-1 | CASSLEQRASSYNEQFF | TGCGCCAGCAGCTTGGAACAGCGGGCTAGCTCCTACAATGAGCAGTTCTTC